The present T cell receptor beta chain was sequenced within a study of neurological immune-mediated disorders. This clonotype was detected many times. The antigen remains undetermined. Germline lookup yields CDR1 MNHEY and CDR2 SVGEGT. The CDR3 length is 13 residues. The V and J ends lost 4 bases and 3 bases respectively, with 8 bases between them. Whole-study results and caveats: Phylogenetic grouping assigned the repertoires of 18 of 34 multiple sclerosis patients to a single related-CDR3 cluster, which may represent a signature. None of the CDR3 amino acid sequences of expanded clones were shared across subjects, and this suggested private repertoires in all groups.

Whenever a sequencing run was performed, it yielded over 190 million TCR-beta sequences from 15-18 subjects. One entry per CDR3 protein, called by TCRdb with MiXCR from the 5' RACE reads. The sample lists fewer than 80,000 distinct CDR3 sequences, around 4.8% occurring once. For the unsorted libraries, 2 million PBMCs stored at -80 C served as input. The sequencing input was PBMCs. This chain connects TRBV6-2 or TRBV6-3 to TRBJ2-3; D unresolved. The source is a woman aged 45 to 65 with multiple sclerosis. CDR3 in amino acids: CASSWKATDTQYF. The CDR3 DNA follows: TGTGCCAGCAGTTGGAAGGCTACAGATACGCAGTATTTT.